This T cell receptor beta chain was captured by sequencing in a study of T cells in Graves' hyperthyroidism and ophthalmopathy. Per germline, CDR1 KGHSH and CDR2 LQKENI. The CDR3 has 16 amino acids. J gave up 1 base and V 2 bases, and 2 bases lay outside the gene matches. Researchers defined stable Graves' hyperthyroidism as no ophthalmopathy progression within 18 months. It was around 10 ml of fresh peripheral blood that supplied the PBMCs. Researchers took RNA transcripts and amplified the TCR beta CDR3 regions from them. The TCR CDR3 was amplified in a first-round RT-PCR using the HTBI primer set. Each CDR3 protein is one row after TCRdb ran MiXCR on the multiplex PCR reads. The table includes a few hundred thousand distinct CDR3 sequences, 15% to 18% detected once.

The source of this sequence is a woman aged 25 to 39 with Graves' hyperthyroidism. Material: blood. The rearrangement joins TRBV18 to TRBJ1-5; 10 nucleotides agree with TRBD1. The CDR3 coding sequence is TGTGCCAGCTCACCATCGGACAGGGGGAGCAATCAGCCCCAGCATTTT. Residues: CASSPSDRGSNQPQHF.